The clone carrying this T cell receptor (beta chain) was observed at least ten times. Its antigen remains unknown. This record comes from a study of T cells in Graves' hyperthyroidism and ophthalmopathy. Germline V lookup: CDR1 MDHEN, CDR2 SYDVKM. The CDR3 covers 11 residues. V gave up 5 bases and J gave up 1 base, with 2 bases separating them. Findings of the study overall: Separating ophthalmopathy from stable hyperthyroidism was achieved by a 13 V-J model. Blood shared most expanded thyroid clonotypes above 0.001.

On the basis of clinical symptoms, serum thyroxine and TRAb, thyroid ultrasound and orbital computed tomography, diagnoses were made. It was RNA transcripts that yielded the amplified TCR beta CDR3 regions. Primed by the HTBI set, a first-round RT-PCR was run on the TCR CDR3. TCRdb analysed the multiplex PCR reads with MiXCR anew, one entry per CDR3 protein. The data contain about 400,000 distinct CDR3 sequences, just under 15% of them seen just once; the ten biggest clones take up around a third. The receptor was isolated from a woman in her 30s with Graves' hyperthyroidism. The V call is TRBV28, the J call TRBJ1-2, with D unclear. The sequenced sample was blood. The chain's CDR3 is CASSHNYGYTF. The CDR3 DNA is TGTGCCAGCAGTCATAACTATGGCTACACCTTC.